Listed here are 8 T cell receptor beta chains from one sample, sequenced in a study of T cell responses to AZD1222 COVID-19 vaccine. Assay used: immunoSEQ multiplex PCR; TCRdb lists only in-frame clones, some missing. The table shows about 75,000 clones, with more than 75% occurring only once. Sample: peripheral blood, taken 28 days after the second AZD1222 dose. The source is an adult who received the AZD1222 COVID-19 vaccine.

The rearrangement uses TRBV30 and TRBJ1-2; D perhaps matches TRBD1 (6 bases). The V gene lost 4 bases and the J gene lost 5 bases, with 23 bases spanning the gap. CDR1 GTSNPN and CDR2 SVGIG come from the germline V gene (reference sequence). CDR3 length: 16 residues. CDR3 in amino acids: CAWTSQGDRWGYGYTF. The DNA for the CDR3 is TGTGCCTGGACCTCACAGGGTGACAGATGGGGTTATGGCTACACCTTC. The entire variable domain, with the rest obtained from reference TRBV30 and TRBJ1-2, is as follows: SQTIHQWPATLVQPVGSPLSLECTVEGTSNPNLYWYRQAAGRGLQLLFYSVGIGQISSEVPQNLSASRPQDRQFILSSKKLLLSDSGFYLCAWTSQGDRWGYGYTFGSGTRLTVV.

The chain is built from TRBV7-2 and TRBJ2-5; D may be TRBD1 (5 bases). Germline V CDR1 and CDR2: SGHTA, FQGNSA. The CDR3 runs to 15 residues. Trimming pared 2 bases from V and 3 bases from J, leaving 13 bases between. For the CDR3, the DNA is TGTGCCAGCAGCTTAACGGCAGGGATGAAAGAGACCCAGTACTTC. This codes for CASSLTAGMKETQYF.

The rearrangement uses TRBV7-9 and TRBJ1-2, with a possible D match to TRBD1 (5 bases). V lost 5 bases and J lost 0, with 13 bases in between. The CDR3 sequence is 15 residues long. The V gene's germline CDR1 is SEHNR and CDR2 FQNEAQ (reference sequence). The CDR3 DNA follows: TGTGCCAGCAGCCCGGGACCGCCGACTAACTATGGCTACACCTTC. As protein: CASSPGPPTNYGYTF.

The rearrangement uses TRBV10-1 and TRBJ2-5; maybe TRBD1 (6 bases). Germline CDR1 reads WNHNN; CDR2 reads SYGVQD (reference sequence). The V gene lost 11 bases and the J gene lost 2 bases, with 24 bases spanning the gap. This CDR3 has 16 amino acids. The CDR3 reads CALGDRAPTGQETQYF. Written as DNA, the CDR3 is TGCGCCTTGGGGGACCGGGCCCCGACAGGTCAAGAGACCCAGTACTTC.

CDR3 protein: CASSHPGRKTYEQYF. The CDR3 nucleotides are TGTGCCAGCAGCCACCCGGGACGTAAAACCTACGAGCAGTACTTC. The chain joins TRBV5-4 to TRBJ2-7; D may match TRBD1 or TRBD2 (5 bases each). Trimming shortened V by 4 bases and J by 2 bases, and 16 bases separated the two germline ends. Looked up from germline, CDR1 is SGHNT and CDR2 is YYREEE (reference sequence). The CDR3 is 15 amino acids.

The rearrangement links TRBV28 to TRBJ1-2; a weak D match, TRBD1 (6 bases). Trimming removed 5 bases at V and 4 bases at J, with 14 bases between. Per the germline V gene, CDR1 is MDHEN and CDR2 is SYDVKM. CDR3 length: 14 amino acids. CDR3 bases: TGTGCCAGCAGTCGATTCACAGGGTCCTATGGCTACACCTTC. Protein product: CASSRFTGSYGYTF.

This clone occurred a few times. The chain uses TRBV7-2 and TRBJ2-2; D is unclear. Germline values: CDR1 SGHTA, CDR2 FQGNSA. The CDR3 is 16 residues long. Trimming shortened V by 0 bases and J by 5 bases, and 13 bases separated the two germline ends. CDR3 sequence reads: CASSLAVSVSTGELFF. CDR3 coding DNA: TGTGCCAGCAGCTTAGCGGTTTCGGTTTCGACCGGGGAGCTGTTTTTT.

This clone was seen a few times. CDR3 region: CASSPLGLGPSGANVLTF. The CDR3 region has the DNA TGTGCCAGCAGCCCGCTCGGCCTCGGCCCCTCTGGGGCCAACGTCCTGACTTTC. The chain couples TRBV5-4 to TRBJ2-6; D not resolved. V dropped 4 bases and J dropped 0 bases, with 17 bases sitting between them. The length of the CDR3 is 18 residues. Germline CDR1 SGHNT, CDR2 YYREEE (reference sequence).